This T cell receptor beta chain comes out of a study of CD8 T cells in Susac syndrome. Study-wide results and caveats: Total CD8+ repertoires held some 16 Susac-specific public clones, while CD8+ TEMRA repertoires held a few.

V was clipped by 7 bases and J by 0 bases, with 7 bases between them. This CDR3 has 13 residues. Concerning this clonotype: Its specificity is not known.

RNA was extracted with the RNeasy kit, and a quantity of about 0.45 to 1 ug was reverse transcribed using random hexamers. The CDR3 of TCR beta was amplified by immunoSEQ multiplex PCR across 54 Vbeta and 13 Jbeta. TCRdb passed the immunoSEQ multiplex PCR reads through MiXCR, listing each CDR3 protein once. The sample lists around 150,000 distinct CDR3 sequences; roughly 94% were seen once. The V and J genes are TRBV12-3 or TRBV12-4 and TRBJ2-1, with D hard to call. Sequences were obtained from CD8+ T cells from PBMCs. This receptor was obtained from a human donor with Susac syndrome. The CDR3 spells CASTPSSYNEQFF. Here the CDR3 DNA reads TGTGCCAGCACCCCGAGCTCCTACAATGAGCAGTTCTTC.